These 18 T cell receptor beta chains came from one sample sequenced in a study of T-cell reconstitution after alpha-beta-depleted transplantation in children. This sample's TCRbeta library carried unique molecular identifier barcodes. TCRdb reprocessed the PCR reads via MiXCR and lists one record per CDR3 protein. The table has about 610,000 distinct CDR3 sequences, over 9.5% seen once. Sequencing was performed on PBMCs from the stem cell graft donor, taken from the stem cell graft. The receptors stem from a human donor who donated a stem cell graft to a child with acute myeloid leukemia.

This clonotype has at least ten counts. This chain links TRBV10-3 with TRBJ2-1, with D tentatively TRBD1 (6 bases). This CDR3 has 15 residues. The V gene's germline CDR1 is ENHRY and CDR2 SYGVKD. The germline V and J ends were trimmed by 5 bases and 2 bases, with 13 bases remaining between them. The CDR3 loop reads CAISQGQGTYNEQFF. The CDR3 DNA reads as TGTGCCATCAGTCAAGGGCAGGGGACCTACAATGAGCAGTTCTTC.

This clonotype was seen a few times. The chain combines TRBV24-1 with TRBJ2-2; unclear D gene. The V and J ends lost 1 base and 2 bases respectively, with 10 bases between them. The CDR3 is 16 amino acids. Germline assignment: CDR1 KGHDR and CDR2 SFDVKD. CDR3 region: CATSDFGSPNTGELFF. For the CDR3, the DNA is TGTGCCACCAGTGATTTCGGCTCTCCCAACACCGGGGAGCTGTTTTTT.

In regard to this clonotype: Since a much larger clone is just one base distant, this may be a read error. CDR3 sequence reads: CASSLEGFYNEEFF. In DNA, the CDR3 is TGTGCCAGCAGCTTAGAGGGGTTTTACAATGAGGAGTTCTTC. V is TRBV7-2 and J is TRBJ2-1; TRBD1 is a possible D gene (5 bases). The V gene's germline CDR1 is SGHTA and CDR2 FQGNSA. CDR3 length: 14 amino acids.

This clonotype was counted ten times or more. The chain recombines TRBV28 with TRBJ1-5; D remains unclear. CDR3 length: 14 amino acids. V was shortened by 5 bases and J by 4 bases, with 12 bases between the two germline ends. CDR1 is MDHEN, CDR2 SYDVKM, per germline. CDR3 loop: CASSAAGGNQPQHF. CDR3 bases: TGTGCCAGCAGTGCCGCAGGAGGGAATCAGCCCCAGCATTTT.

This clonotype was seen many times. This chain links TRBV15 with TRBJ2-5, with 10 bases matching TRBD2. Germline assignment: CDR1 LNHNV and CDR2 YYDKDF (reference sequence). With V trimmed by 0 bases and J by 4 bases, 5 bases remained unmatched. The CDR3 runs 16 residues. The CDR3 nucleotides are TGTGCCACCAGCAGAGATAAGCGGGAGGGCGGAGAGACCCAGTACTTC. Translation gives CATSRDKREGGETQYF.

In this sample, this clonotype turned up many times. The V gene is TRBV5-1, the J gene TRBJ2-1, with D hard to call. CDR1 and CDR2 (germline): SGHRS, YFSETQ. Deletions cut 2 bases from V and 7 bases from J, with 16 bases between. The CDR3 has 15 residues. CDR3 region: CASSLTGEVGNEQFF. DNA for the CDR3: TGCGCCAGCAGCTTAACGGGTGAGGTGGGTAATGAGCAGTTCTTC.

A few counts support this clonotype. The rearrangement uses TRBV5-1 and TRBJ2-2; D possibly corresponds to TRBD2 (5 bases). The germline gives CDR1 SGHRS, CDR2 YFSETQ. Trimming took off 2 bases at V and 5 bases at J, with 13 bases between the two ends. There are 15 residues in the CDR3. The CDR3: CASSLTGLSTGELFF. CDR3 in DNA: TGCGCCAGCAGCTTAACTGGACTCTCTACCGGGGAGCTGTTTTTT.

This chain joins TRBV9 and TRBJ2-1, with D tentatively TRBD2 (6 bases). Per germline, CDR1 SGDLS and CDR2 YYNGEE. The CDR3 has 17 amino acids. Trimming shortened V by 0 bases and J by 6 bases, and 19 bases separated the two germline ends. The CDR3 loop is CASSVDVIGGLLNEQFF. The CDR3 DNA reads TGTGCCAGCAGCGTAGACGTAATTGGGGGACTCCTCAATGAGCAGTTCTTC. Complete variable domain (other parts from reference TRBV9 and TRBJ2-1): DSGVTQTPKHLITATGQRVTLRCSPRSGDLSVYWYQQSLDQGLQFLIQYYNGEERAKGNILERFSAQQFPDLHSELNLSSLELGDSALYFCASSVDVIGGLLNEQFFGPGTRLTVL.

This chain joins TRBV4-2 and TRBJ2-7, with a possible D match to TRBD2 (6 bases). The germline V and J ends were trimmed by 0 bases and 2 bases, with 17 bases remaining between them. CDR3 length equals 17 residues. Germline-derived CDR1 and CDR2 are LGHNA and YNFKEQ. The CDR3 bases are TGTGCCAGCAGCCAAGATATGGGGCTAGCGCAAACCTACGAGCAGTACTTC. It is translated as CASSQDMGLAQTYEQYF.

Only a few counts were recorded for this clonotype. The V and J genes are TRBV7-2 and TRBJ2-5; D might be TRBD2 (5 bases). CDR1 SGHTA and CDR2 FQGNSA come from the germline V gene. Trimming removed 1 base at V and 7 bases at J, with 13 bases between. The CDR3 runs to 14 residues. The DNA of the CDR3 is TGTGCCAGCAGCTTAGTAGACTCCCGGGGGACCCAGTACTTC. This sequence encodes CASSLVDSRGTQYF.

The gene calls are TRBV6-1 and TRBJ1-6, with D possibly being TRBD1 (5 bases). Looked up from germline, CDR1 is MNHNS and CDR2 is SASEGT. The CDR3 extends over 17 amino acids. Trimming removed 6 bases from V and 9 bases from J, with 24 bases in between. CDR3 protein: CASRSLTGTELGSPLHF. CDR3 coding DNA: TGTGCCAGCAGGTCGTTGACCGGGACTGAGCTTGGTTCACCCCTCCACTTT.

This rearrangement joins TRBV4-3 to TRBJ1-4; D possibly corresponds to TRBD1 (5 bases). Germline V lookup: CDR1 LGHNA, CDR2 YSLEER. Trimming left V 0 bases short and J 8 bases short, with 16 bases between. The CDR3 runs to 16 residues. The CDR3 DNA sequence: TGCGCCAGCAGCCAAGAAATCCTGGCAGGGAGGGAAAAACTGTTTTTT. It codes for CASSQEILAGREKLFF.

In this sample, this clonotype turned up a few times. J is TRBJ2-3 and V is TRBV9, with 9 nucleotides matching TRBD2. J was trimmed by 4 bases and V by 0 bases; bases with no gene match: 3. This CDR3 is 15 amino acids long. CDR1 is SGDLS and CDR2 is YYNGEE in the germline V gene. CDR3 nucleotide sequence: TGTGCCAGCAGCGTAGAGGGCGGGAGGGCAGATACGCAGTATTTT. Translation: CASSVEGGRADTQYF.

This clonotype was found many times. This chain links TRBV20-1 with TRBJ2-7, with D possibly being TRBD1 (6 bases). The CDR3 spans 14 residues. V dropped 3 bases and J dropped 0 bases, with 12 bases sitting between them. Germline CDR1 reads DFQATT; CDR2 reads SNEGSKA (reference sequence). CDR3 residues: CSASEDSYSYEQYF. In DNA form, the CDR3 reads TGCAGTGCTAGTGAGGACAGCTACTCCTACGAGCAGTACTTC.

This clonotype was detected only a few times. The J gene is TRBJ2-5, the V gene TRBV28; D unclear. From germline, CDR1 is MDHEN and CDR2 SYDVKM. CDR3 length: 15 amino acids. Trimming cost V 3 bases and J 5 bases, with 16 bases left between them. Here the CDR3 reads CASSLRFSPRETQYF. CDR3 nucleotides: TGTGCCAGCAGTTTGAGGTTCTCCCCCCGGGAGACCCAGTACTTC.

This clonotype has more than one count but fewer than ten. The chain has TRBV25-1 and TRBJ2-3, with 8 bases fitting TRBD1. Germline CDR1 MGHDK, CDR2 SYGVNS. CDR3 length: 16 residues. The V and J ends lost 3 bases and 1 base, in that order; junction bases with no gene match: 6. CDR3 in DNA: TGTGCCAGCAGTGAGTACAGGGGGACTCGCACAGATACGCAGTATTTT. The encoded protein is CASSEYRGTRTDTQYF.

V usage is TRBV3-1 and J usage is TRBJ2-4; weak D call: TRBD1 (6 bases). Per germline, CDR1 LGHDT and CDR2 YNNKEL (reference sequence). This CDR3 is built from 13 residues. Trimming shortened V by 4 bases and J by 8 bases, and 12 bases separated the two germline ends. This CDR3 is CASSRSGTHIQYF. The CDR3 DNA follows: TGTGCCAGCAGCCGTTCCGGGACACACATTCAGTACTTC.

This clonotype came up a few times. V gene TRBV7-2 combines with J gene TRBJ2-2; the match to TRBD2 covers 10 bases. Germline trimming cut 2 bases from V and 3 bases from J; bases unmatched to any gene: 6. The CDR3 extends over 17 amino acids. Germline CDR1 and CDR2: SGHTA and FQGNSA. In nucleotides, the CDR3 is TGTGCCAGCAGCTTAAGGCTAGCGGGAGTTTACACCGGGGAGCTGTTTTTT. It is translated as CASSLRLAGVYTGELFF.